This paragraph covers one T cell receptor (beta chain) sequence. One end of the junction varies from germline; a read error may be responsible. This entry comes from a study of metastatic and nonmetastatic thyroid tumors. Looking at the study overall: Peripheral blood and tumor or nodule samples from malignant and benign thyroid patients were compared.

CDR1 DFQATT and CDR2 SNEGSKA come from the germline V gene (reference sequence). This CDR3 is 14 amino acids long. MiXCR reprocessed the PCR reads for TCRdb. The table has around 30,000 clones, over 20% seen once. Ahead of thyroid surgery, no patient had received treatment of any kind. This sequence was found in a male donor with papillary thyroid cancer or a benign thyroid nodule (not recorded which). Some clones in this sample may be carry-over from other donors' samples. The sequencing sample was made of tumor tissue. V is TRBV20-1 and J is TRBJ2-3; D gene uncertain. The CDR3 here is CGAREPGGTDTQYF. In DNA form, the CDR3 reads TGCGGTGCTAGAGAGCCGGGTGGCACAGATACGCAGTATTTT.